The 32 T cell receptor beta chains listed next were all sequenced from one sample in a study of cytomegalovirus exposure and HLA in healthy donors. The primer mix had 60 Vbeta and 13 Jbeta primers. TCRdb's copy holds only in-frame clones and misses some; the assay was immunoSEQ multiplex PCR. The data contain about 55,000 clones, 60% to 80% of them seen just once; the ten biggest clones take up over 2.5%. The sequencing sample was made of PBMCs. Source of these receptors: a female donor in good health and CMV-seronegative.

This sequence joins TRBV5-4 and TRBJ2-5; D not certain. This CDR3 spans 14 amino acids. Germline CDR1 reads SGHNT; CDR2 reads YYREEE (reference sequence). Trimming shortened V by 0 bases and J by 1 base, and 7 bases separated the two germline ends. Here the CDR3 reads CASSLERAQETQYF. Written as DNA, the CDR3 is TGTGCCAGCAGCTTGGAGCGCGCCCAAGAGACCCAGTACTTC.

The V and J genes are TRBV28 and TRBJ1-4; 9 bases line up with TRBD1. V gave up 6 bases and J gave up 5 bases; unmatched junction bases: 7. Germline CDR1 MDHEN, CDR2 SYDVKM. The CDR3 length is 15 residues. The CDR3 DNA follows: TGTGCCAGCAGCACCTGGACAGGGGCGAATGAAAAACTGTTTTTT. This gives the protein CASSTWTGANEKLFF.

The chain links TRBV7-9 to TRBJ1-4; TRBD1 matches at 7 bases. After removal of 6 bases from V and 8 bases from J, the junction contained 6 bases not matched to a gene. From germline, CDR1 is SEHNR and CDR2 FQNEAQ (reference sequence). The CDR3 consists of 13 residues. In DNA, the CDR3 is TGTGCCAGCAGAACGGGGACAGTCGAAAAACTGTTTTTT. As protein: CASRTGTVEKLFF.

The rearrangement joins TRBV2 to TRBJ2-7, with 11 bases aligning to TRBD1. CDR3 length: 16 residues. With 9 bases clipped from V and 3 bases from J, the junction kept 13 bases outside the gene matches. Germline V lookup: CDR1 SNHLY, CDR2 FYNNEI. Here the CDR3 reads CASHPRAGTGGYEQYF. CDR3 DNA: TGTGCCAGTCATCCCCGAGCAGGGACAGGGGGCTACGAGCAGTACTTC.

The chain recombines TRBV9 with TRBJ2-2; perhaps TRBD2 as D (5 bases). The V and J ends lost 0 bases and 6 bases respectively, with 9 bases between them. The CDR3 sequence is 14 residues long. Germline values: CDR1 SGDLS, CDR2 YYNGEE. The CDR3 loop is CASSVDGGAGELFF. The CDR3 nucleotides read TGTGCCAGCAGCGTAGATGGAGGCGCCGGGGAGCTGTTTTTT.

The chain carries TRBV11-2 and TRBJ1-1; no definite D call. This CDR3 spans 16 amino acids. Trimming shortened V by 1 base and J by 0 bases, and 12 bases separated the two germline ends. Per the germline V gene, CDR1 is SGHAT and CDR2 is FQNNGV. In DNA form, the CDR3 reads TGTGCCAGCAGCTTAGGTTGGAGGGCCTTGAACACTGAAGCTTTCTTT. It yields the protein CASSLGWRALNTEAFF.

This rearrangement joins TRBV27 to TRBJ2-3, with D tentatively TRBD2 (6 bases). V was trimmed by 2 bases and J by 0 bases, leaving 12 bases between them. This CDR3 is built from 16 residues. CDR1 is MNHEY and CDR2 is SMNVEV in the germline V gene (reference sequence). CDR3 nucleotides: TGTGCCAGCAGTTTAGGGGGGTACTTCAGCACAGATACGCAGTATTTT. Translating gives CASSLGGYFSTDTQYF.

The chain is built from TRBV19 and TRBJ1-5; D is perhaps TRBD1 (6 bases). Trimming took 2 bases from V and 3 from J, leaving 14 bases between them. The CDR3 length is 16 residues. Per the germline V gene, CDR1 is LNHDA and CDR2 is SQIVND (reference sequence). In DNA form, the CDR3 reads TGTGCCAGTAGTATACACAGGGCTCACCACAATCAGCCCCAGCATTTT. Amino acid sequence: CASSIHRAHHNQPQHF. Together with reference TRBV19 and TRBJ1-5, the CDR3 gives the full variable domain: DGGITQSPKYLFRKEGQNVTLSCEQNLNHDAMYWYRQDPGQGLRLIYYSQIVNDFQKGDIAEGYSVSREKKESFPLTVTSAQKNPTAFYLCASSIHRAHHNQPQHFGDGTRLSIL.

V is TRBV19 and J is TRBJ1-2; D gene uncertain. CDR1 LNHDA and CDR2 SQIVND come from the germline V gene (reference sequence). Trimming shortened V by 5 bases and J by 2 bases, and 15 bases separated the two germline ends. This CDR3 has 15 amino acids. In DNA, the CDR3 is TGTGCCAGTAGTCCGCGCCGCCCGGGGAACTATGGCTACACCTTC. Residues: CASSPRRPGNYGYTF.

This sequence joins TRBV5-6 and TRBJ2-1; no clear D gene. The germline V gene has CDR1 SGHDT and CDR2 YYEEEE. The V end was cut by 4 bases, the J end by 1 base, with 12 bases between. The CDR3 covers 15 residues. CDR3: CASSPDGYSYNEQFF. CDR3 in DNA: TGTGCCAGCAGCCCCGACGGGTATTCCTACAATGAGCAGTTCTTC.

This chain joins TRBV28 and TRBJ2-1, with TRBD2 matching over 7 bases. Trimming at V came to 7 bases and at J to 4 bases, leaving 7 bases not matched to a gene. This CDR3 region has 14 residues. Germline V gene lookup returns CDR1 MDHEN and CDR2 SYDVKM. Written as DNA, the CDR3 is TGTGCCAGCAACAAACTAGCGACTTACAATGAGCAGTTCTTC. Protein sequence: CASNKLATYNEQFF.

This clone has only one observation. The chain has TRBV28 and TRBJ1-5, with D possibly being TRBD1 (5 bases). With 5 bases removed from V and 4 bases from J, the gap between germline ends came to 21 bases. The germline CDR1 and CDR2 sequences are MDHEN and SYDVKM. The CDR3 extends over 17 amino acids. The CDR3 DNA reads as TGTGCCAGCAGTCCGCGGGATACAGACAGCGTAAATCAGCCCCAGCATTTT. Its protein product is CASSPRDTDSVNQPQHF.

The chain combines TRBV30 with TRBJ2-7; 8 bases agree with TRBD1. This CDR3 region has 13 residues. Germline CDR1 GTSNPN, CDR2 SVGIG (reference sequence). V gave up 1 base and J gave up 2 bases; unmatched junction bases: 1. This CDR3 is CAWSGQGTYEQYF. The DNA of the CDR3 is TGTGCCTGGAGTGGACAGGGGACCTACGAGCAGTACTTC. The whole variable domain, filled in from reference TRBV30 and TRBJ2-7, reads SQTIHQWPATLVQPVGSPLSLECTVEGTSNPNLYWYRQAAGRGLQLLFYSVGIGQISSEVPQNLSASRPQDRQFILSSKKLLLSDSGFYLCAWSGQGTYEQYFGPGTRLTVT.

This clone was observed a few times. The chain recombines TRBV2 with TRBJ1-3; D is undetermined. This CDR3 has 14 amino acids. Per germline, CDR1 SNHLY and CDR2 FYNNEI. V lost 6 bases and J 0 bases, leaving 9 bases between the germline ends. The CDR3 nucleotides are TGTGCCAGCAGAAAAGCGAGCTCTGGAAACACCATATATTTT. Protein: CASRKASSGNTIYF.

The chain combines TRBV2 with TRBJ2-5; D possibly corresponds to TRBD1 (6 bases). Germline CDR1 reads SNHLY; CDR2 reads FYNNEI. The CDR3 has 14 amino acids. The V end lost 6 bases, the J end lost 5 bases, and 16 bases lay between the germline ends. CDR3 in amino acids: CASRIQGSGETQYF. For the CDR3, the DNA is TGTGCCAGCAGGATACAGGGATCCGGGGAGACCCAGTACTTC.

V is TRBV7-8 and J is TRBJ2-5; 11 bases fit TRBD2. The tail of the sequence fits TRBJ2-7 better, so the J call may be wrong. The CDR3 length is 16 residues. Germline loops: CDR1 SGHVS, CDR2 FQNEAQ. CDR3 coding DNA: TGTGCCAGCAGCTTAAACCGACGGACTAGCGGGTACGAGCAGTACTTC. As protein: CASSLNRRTSGYEQYF.

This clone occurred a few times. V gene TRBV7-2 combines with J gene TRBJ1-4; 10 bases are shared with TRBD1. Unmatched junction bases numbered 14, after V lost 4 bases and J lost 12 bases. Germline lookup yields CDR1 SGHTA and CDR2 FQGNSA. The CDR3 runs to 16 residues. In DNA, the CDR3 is TGTGCCAGCAGCTCCTCTACCGGGACAGGGGCCTCAGAACTGTTTTTT. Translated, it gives CASSSSTGTGASELFF.

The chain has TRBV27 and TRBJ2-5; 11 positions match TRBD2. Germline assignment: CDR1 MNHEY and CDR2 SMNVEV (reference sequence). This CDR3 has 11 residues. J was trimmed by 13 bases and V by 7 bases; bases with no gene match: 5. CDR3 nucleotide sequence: TGTGCCAGCAATTCGACTAGCGGGACGTACTTC. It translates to CASNSTSGTYF.

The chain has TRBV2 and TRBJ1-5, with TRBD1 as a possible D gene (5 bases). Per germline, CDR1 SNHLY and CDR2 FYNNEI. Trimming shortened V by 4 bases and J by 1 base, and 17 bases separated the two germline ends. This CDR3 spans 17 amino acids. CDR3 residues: CASSASVGPGSNQPQHF. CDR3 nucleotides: TGTGCCAGCAGTGCATCTGTGGGGCCAGGGAGCAATCAGCCCCAGCATTTT.

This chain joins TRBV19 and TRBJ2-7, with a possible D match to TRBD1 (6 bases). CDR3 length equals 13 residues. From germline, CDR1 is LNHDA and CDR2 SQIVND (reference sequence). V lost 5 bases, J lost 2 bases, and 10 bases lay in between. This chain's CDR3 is CASSRTAAYEQYF. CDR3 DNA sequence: TGTGCCAGTAGTCGGACAGCCGCCTACGAGCAGTACTTC.

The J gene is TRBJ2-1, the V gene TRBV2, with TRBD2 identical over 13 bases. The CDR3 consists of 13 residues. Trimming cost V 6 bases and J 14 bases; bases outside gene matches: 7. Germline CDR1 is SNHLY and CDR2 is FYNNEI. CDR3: CASRELAGGKEFF. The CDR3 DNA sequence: TGTGCCAGCAGGGAACTAGCGGGAGGGAAGGAGTTCTTC.

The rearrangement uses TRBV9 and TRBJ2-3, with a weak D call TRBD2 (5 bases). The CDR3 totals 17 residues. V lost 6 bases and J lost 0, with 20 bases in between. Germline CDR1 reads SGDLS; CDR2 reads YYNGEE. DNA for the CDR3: TGTGCCAGCACCAAAAGGCTTGGGAGTGCTAGCACAGATACGCAGTATTTT. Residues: CASTKRLGSASTDTQYF.

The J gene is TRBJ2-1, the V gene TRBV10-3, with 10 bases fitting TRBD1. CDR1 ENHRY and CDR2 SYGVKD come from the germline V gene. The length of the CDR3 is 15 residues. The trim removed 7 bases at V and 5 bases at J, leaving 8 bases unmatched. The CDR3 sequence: CAITDRDRGHNEQFF. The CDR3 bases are TGTGCCATCACCGACCGAGACAGGGGGCACAATGAGCAGTTCTTC.

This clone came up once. In DNA, the CDR3 is TGTGCCAGCAGCCCCAGTTCTGCGGGAGGGGGGGGAGAGACCCAGTACTTC. Translation: CASSPSSAGGGGETQYF. The rearrangement links TRBV5-4 to TRBJ2-5, with TRBD2 matching over 9 bases. The CDR3 has 17 amino acids. Losses at the gene ends were 4 bases for V and 4 bases for J; bases not matched to a gene: 14. Germline V lookup: CDR1 SGHNT, CDR2 YYREEE (reference sequence).

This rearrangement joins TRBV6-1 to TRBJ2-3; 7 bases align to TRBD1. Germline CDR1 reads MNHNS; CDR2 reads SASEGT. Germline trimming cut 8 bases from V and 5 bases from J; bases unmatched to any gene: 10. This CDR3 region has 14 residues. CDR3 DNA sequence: TGTGCCAGCTCAACAGGGGATCTGGGAGATACGCAGTATTTT. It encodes CASSTGDLGDTQYF.

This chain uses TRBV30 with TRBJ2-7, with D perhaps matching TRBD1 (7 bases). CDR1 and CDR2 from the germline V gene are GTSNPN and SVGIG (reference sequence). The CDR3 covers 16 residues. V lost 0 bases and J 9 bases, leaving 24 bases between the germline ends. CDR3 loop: CAWSVRGPKGGFLQYF. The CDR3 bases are TGTGCCTGGAGTGTAAGGGGGCCGAAGGGGGGTTTTTTGCAGTACTTC.

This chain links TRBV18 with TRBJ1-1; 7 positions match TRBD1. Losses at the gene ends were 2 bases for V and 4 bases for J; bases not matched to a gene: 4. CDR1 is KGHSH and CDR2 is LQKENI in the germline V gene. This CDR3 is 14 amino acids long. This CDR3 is CASSPRGHSTEAFF. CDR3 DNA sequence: TGTGCCAGCTCACCAAGGGGGCATAGCACTGAAGCTTTCTTT. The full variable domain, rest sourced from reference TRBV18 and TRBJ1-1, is NAGVMQNPRHLVRRRGQEARLRCSPMKGHSHVYWYRQLPEEGLKFMVYLQKENIIDESGMPKERFSAEFPKEGPSILRIQQVVRGDSAAYFCASSPRGHSTEAFFGQGTRLTVV.

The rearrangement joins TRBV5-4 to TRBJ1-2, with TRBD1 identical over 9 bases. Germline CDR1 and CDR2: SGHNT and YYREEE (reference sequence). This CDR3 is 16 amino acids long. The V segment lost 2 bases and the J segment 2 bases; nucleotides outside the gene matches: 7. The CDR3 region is CASSLSSGTGNYGYTF. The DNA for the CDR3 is TGTGCCAGCAGCTTATCCTCCGGGACAGGGAACTATGGCTACACCTTC.

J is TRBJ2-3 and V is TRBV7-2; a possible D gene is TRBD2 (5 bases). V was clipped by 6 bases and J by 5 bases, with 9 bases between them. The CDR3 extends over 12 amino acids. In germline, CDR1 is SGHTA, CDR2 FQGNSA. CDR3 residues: CASRLLGDTQYF. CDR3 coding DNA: TGTGCCAGCAGGCTACTAGGAGATACGCAGTATTTT.

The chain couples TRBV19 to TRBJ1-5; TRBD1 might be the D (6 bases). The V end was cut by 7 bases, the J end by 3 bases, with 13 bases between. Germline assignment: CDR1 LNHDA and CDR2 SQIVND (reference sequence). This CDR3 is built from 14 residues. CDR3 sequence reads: CASNRQVNNQPQHF. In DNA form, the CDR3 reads TGTGCCAGTAATCGACAGGTCAACAATCAGCCCCAGCATTTT.

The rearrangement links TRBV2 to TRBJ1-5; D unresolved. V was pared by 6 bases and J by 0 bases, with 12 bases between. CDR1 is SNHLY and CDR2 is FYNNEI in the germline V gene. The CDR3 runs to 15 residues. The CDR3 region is CASSSGDGSNQPQHF. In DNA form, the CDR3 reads TGTGCCAGCAGCTCCGGGGATGGTAGCAATCAGCCCCAGCATTTT.

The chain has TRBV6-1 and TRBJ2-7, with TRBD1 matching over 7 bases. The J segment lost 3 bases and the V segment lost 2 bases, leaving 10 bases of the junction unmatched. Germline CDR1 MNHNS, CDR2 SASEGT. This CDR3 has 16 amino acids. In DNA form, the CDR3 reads TGTGCCAGCAGTGAATACTACGAGGACAGGCTCTACGAGCAGTACTTC. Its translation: CASSEYYEDRLYEQYF.